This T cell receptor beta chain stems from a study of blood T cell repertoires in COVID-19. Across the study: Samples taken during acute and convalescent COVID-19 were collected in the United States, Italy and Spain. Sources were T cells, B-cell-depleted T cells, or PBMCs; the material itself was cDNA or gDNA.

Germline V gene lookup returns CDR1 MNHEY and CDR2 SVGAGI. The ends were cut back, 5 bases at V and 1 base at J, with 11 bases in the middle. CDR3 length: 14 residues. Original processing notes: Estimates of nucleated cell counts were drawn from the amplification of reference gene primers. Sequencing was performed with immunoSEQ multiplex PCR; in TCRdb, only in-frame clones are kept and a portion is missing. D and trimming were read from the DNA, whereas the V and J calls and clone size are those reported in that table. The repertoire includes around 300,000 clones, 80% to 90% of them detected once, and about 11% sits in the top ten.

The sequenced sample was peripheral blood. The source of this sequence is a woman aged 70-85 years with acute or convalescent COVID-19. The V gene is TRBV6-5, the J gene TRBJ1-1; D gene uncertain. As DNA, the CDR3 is TGTGCCAGCAGTCGAGGGTCGGGGAACACTGAAGCTTTCTTT. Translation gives CASSRGSGNTEAFF.